This entry describes one TCR beta chain. V gave up 4 bases and J gave up 8 bases, with 18 bases separating them. Germline CDR1 and CDR2: LGHNA and YNFKEQ. This CDR3 has 15 amino acids. Assay used: immunoSEQ multiplex PCR; TCRdb lists only in-frame clones, some missing. This table holds around 140,000 clones, approximately 86% found once. The data originate from a study of blood T cell repertoires in COVID-19. The TCR was taken from a man aged 65 to 79 with acute or convalescent COVID-19. The rearrangement links TRBV4-2 to TRBJ2-1; the D is unclear. The sample consisted of peripheral blood. The CDR3 here is CASSRTQSAPHEQFF. Written as DNA, the CDR3 is TGTGCCAGCAGCCGAACTCAAAGCGCGCCTCATGAGCAGTTCTTC.